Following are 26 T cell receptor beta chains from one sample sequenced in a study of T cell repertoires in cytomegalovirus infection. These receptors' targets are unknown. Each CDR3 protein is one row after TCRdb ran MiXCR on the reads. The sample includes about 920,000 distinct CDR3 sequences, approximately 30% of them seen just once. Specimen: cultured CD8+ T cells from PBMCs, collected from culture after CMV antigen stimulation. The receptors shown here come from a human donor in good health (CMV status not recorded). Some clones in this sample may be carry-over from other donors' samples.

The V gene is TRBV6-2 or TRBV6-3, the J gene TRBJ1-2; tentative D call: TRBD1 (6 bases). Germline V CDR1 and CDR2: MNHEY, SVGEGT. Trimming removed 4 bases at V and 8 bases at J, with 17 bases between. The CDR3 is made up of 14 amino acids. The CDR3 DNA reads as TGTGCCAGCAGTTCCCAACGAACAGGGATAGGCTACACCTTC. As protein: CASSSQRTGIGYTF.

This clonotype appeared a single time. The DNA of the CDR3 is TGTGCCAGTAGGTCCGGACAGGGCCTCACTGAAGCTTTCTTT. Its translation is CASRSGQGLTEAFF. This chain uses TRBV7-4 with TRBJ1-1, with TRBD1 identical over 8 bases. The V gene end was trimmed by 9 bases and the J gene end by 4 bases; junction bases not matched to a gene: 10. The germline V gene has CDR1 SGHVT and CDR2 SQSDAQ. The CDR3 is 14 amino acids.

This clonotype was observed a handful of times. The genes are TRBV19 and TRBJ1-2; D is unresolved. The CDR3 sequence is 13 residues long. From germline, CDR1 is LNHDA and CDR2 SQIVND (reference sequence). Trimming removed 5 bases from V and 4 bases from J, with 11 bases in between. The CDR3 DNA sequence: TGTGCCAGTAGTCCGGATCCCTTCTATGGCTACACCTTC. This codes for CASSPDPFYGYTF.

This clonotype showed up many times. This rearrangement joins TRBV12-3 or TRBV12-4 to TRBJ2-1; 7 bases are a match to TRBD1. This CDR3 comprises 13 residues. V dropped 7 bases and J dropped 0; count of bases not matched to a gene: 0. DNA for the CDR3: TGTGCCAGCACAGGGGGCTCCTACAATGAGCAGTTCTTC. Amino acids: CASTGGSYNEQFF.

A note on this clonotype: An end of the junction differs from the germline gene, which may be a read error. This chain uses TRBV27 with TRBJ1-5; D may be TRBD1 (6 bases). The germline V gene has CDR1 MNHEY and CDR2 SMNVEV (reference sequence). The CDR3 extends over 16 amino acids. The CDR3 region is CASSPLFGGRDQPLHF. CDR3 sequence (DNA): TGTGCCAGCAGTCCCCTTTTTGGGGGGCGGGATCAGCCCCTGCATTTT.

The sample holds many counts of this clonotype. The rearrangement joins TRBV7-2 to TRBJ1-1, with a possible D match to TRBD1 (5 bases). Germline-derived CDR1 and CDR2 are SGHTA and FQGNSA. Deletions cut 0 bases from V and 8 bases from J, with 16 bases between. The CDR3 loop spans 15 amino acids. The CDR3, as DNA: TGTGCCAGCAGCTTAGCACCAGGGCCAACGGGGGAAGCTTTCTTT. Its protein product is CASSLAPGPTGEAFF.

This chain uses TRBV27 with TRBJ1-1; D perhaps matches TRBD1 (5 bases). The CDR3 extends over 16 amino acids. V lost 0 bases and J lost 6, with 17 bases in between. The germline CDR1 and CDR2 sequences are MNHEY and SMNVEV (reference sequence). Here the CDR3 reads CASSLSVGRVFAEAFF. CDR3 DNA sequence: TGTGCCAGCAGTTTATCGGTAGGCAGGGTTTTCGCTGAAGCTTTCTTT.

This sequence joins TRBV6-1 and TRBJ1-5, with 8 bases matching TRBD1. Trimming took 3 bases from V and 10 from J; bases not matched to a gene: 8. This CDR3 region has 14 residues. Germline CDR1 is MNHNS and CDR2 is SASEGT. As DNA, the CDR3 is TGTGCCAGCAGTGAGTTGGACAGGGAGCAACCCCAGCATTTT. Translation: CASSELDREQPQHF.

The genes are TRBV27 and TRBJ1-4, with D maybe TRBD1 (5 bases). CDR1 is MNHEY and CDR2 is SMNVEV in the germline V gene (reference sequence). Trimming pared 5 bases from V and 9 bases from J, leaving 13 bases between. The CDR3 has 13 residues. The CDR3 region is CASSVLGLQKLFF. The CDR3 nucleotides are TGTGCCAGCAGTGTTCTGGGACTTCAAAAACTGTTTTTT.

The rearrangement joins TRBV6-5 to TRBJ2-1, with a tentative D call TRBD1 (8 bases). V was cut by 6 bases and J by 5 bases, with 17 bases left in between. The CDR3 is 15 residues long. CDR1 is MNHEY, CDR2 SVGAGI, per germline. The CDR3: CASSYDRGGNNEQFF. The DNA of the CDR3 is TGTGCCAGCAGCTACGACAGGGGAGGGAACAATGAGCAGTTCTTC.

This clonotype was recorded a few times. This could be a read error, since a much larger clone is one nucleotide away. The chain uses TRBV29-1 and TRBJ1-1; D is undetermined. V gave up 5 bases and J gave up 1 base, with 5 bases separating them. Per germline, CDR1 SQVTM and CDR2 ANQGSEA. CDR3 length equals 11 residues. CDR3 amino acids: CSVRGNTEAFF. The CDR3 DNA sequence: TGCAGCGTTAGAGGGAACACTGAAGCTTTCTTT.

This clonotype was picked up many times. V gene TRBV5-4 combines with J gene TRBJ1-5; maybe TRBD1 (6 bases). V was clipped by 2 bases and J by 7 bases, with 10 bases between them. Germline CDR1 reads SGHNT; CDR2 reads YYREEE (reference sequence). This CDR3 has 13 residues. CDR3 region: CASSFQGQQPQHF. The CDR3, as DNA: TGTGCCAGCAGCTTTCAGGGGCAACAGCCCCAGCATTTT.

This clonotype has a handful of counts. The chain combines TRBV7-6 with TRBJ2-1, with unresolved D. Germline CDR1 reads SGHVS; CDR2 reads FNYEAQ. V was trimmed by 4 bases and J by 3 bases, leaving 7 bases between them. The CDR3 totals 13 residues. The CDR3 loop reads CASSSTIYNEQFF. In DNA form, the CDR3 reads TGTGCCAGCAGCTCTACTATCTACAATGAGCAGTTCTTC.

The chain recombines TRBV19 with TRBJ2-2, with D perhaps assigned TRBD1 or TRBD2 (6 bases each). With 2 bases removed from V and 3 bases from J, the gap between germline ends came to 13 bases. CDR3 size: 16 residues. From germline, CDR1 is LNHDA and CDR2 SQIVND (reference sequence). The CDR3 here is CASSIMGGRHTGELFF. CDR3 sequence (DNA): TGTGCCAGTAGTATAATGGGGGGCCGTCACACCGGGGAGCTGTTTTTT.

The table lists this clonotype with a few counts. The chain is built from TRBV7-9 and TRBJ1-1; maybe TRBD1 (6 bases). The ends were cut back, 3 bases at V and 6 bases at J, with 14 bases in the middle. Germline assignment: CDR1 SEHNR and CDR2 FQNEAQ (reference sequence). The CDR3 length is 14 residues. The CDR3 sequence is CASSFGGQAPEAFF. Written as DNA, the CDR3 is TGTGCCAGCAGCTTCGGGGGGCAGGCCCCTGAAGCTTTCTTT.

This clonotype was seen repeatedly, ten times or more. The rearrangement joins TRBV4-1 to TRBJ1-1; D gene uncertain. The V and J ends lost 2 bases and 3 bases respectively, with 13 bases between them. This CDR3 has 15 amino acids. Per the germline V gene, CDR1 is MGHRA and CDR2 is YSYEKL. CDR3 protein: CASSQLIQAYTEAFF. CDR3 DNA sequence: TGCGCCAGCAGCCAATTAATACAAGCCTACACTGAAGCTTTCTTT.

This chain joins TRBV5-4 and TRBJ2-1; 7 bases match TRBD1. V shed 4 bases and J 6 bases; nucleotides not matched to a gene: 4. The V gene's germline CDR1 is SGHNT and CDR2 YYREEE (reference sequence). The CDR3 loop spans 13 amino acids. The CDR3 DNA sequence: TGTGCCAGCAGCGCAGGGACAGTCAATGAGCAGTTCTTC. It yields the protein CASSAGTVNEQFF.

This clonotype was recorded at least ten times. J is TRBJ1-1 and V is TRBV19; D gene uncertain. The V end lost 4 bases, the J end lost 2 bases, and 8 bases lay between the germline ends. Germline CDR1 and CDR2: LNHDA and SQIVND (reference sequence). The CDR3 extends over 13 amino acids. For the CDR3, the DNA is TGTGCCAGTAGTAAGTCCCTCAACACTGAAGCTTTCTTT. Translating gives CASSKSLNTEAFF. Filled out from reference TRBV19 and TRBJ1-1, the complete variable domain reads DGGITQSPKYLFRKEGQNVTLSCEQNLNHDAMYWYRQDPGQGLRLIYYSQIVNDFQKGDIAEGYSVSREKKESFPLTVTSAQKNPTAFYLCASSKSLNTEAFFGQGTRLTVV.

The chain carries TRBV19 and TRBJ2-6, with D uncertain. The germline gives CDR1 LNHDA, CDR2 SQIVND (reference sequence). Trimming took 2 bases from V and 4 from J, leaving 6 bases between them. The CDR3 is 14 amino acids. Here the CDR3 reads CASSIQAGANVLTF. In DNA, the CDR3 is TGTGCCAGTAGTATACAGGCGGGGGCCAACGTCCTGACTTTC.

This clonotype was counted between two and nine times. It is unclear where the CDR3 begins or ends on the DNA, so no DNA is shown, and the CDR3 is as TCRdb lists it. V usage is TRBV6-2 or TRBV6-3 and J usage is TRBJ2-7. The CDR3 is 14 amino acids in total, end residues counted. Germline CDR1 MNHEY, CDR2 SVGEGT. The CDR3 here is CASSSSGNPYEQYV.

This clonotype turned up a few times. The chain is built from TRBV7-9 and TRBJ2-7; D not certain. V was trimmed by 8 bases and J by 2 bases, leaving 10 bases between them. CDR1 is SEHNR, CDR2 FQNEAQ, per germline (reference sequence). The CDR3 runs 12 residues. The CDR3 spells CASGVGTYEQYF. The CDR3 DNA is TGTGCCAGCGGGGTCGGAACCTACGAGCAGTACTTC.

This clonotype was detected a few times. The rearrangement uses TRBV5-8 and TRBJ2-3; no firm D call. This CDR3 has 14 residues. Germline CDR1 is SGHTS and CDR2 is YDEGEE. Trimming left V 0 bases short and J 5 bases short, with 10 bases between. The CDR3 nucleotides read TGTGCCAGCAGCTTGGCATACGATCGAGATACGCAGTATTTT. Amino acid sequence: CASSLAYDRDTQYF.

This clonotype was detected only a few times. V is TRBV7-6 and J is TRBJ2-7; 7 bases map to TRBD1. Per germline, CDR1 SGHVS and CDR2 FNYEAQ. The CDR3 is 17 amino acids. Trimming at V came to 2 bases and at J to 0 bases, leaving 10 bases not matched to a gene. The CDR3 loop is CASSLSPAQGVSYEQYF. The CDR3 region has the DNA TGTGCCAGCAGCTTAAGTCCGGCGCAGGGGGTCTCCTACGAGCAGTACTTC.

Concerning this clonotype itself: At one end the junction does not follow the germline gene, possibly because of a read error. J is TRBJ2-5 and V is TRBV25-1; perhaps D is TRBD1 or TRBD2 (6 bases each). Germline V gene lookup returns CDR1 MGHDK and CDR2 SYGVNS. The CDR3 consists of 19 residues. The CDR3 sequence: CACSELGSGDNWYQETQYF. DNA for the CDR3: TGTGCCTGCAGTGAATTAGGGTCGGGGGACAACTGGTACCAAGAGACCCAGTACTTC.

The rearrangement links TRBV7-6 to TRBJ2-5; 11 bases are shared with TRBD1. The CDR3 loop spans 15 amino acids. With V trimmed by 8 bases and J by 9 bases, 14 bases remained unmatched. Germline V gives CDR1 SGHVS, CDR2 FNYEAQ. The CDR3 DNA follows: TGTGCCAGCCTCTCAGTCGGGACAGGGGGGGTATCCCAGTACTTC. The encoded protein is CASLSVGTGGVSQYF.

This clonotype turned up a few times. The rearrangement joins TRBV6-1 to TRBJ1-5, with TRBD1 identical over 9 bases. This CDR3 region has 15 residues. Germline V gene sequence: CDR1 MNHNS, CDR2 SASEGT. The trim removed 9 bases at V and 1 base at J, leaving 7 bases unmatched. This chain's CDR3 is CASSRDRASNQPQHF. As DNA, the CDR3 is TGTGCCAGTTCCCGGGACAGGGCGAGCAATCAGCCCCAGCATTTT.